The 22 T cell receptor beta chains listed next were all sequenced from one sample in a study of T cell repertoires in cytomegalovirus infection. No antigen has been assigned to these receptors. TCRdb re-derived calls from the reads in MiXCR, one entry per CDR3 protein. Found here are around 570,000 distinct CDR3 sequences, under 45% of them singletons; the top ten hold over 45%. The sequencing here drew on cultured PBMCs, taken from culture after CMV antigen stimulation. These receptor sequences come from a human donor in good health (CMV status not recorded). Some clones in this sample may be carry-over from other donors' samples.

The rearrangement links TRBV3-1 to TRBJ1-6, with unresolved D. Germline-derived CDR1 and CDR2 are LGHDT and YNNKEL (reference sequence). V lost 4 bases to trimming and J lost 8 bases, with 15 bases between them. The CDR3 is 15 amino acids. The CDR3 spells CASSLSGKWDSPLHF. The CDR3 region has the DNA TGTGCCAGCAGCCTTTCGGGGAAATGGGATTCACCCCTCCACTTT. Using reference TRBV3-1 and TRBJ1-6 for the parts outside the CDR3, the full variable domain is DTAVSQTPKYLVTQMGNDKSIKCEQNLGHDTMYWYKQDSKKFLKIMFSYNNKELIINETVPNRFSPKSPDKAHLNLHINSLELGDSAVYFCASSLSGKWDSPLHFGNGTRLTVT.

The chain has TRBV2 and TRBJ1-2, with a weak D call TRBD1 (6 bases). From germline, CDR1 is SNHLY and CDR2 FYNNEI. Trimming stripped 4 bases from V and 4 bases from J, with 7 bases between. There are 12 residues in the CDR3. CDR3 loop: CASSVTGYGYTF. CDR3 bases: TGTGCCAGCAGTGTGACAGGCTATGGCTACACCTTC.

This clonotype was seen only a few times. The CDR3: CASSRGTYEQYF. The CDR3 coding sequence is TGTGCCAGCAGTCGGGGAACCTACGAGCAGTACTTC. The V call is TRBV6-2 or TRBV6-3, the J call TRBJ2-7, with a tentative D call TRBD2 (5 bases). Trimming removed 5 bases at V and 2 bases at J, with 7 bases between. CDR1 is MNHEY, CDR2 SVGEGT, per germline. The CDR3 extends over 12 amino acids.

The V call is TRBV10-3, the J call TRBJ2-1, with 9 bases identical to TRBD2. J gave up 4 bases and V 4 bases, and 8 bases lay outside the gene matches. CDR1 and CDR2 (germline): ENHRY, SYGVKD. The CDR3 loop spans 16 amino acids. The CDR3 DNA reads TGTGCCATCAGTGCGATTGCGGGAGGGTTTTACAATGAGCAGTTCTTC. It is translated as CAISAIAGGFYNEQFF.

This clonotype has a handful of counts. The chain couples TRBV6-4 to TRBJ2-3, with unresolved D. Germline loops: CDR1 MRHNA, CDR2 SNTAGT. This CDR3 is 12 amino acids long. The V end was cut by 3 bases, the J end by 6 bases, with 7 bases between. The CDR3, as DNA: TGTGCCAGCAGTGATAGTGGTGATACGCAGTATTTT. It codes for CASSDSGDTQYF.

J is TRBJ2-1 and V is TRBV7-9; the D gene could be TRBD1 or TRBD2 (5 bases each). Trimming pared 4 bases from V and 7 bases from J, leaving 17 bases between. This CDR3 has 15 amino acids. Germline CDR1 and CDR2: SEHNR and FQNEAQ (reference sequence). The CDR3 is CASSSPRGAGNEQFF. Here the CDR3 DNA reads TGTGCCAGCAGCTCGCCCCGGGGCGCTGGTAATGAGCAGTTCTTC.

The chain has TRBV12-3 or TRBV12-4 and TRBJ2-1; D gene uncertain. The CDR3 loop spans 14 amino acids. V was clipped by 5 bases and J by 6 bases, with 14 bases between them. CDR3 protein: CASSPGETLNEQFF. Written as DNA, the CDR3 is TGTGCCAGCAGTCCCGGAGAGACCCTCAATGAGCAGTTCTTC.

This CDR3 is CASSQDLAGTYEQYF. The CDR3 DNA is TGTGCCAGCAGCCAAGATTTGGCAGGGACCTACGAGCAGTACTTC. The chain has TRBV4-2 and TRBJ2-7, with a weak D call TRBD1 (5 bases). Trimming pared 0 bases from V and 2 bases from J, leaving 11 bases between. The CDR3 has 15 residues. The germline V gene has CDR1 LGHNA and CDR2 YNFKEQ.

The genes are TRBV12-3 or TRBV12-4 and TRBJ2-7, with TRBD2 matching 7 bases. With 6 bases clipped from V and 0 bases from J, the junction kept 8 bases outside the gene matches. The CDR3 length is 15 residues. The CDR3 reads CASRGGGPSSYEQYF. DNA for the CDR3: TGTGCCAGCAGGGGGGGGGGACCTAGCTCCTACGAGCAGTACTTC.

Only a few counts were recorded for this clonotype. V is TRBV12-5 and J is TRBJ2-7; no clear D gene. Per the germline V gene, CDR1 is LGHNT and CDR2 is FRNRAP. V lost 1 base to trimming and J lost 5 bases, with 9 bases between them. This CDR3 has 13 amino acids. The CDR3 sequence: CASGLAAQNEQYF. The CDR3 DNA reads TGTGCTAGTGGTTTGGCTGCCCAGAACGAGCAGTACTTC.

This chain links TRBV12-5 with TRBJ1-3; no definite D call. Germline V CDR1 and CDR2: LGHNT, FRNRAP. This CDR3 contains 14 residues. Trimming shortened V by 2 bases and J by 1 base, and 6 bases separated the two germline ends. DNA of the CDR3: TGTGCTAGTGGTTTGCCCAATTCTGGAAACACCATATATTTT. The encoded protein is CASGLPNSGNTIYF.

This rearrangement joins TRBV7-6 to TRBJ2-7, with D maybe TRBD2 (6 bases). V was clipped by 1 base and J by 6 bases, with 13 bases between them. This CDR3 comprises 14 residues. Germline-derived CDR1 and CDR2 are SGHVS and FNYEAQ. The CDR3 DNA is TGTGCCAGCAGCTTAGAGGGTAGCGGTAGCGAGCAGTACTTC. Translating it yields CASSLEGSGSEQYF.

This clonotype appeared many times. V is TRBV7-2 and J is TRBJ2-3, with 8 nucleotides matching TRBD1. The germline V gene encodes CDR1 SGHTA and CDR2 FQGNSA. With V trimmed by 5 bases and J by 0 bases, 4 bases remained unmatched. This CDR3 comprises 15 residues. The CDR3 nucleotides are TGTGCCAGCAGCCAACGGACAGGGAGCACAGATACGCAGTATTTT. It codes for CASSQRTGSTDTQYF.

This clonotype came up a few times. V and J are TRBV7-9 and TRBJ2-1; 10 bases align to TRBD2. The CDR3 covers 16 residues. V was clipped by 3 bases and J by 8 bases; unmatched bases: 10. Germline V lookup: CDR1 SEHNR, CDR2 FQNEAQ (reference sequence). The CDR3 protein is CASSFLAGDTVDEQFF. The CDR3 coding sequence is TGTGCCAGCAGCTTTCTAGCGGGGGACACGGTAGATGAGCAGTTCTTC.

The gene calls are TRBV7-2 and TRBJ2-1; possibly TRBD2 for D (6 bases). The CDR3 spans 14 residues. Germline V lookup: CDR1 SGHTA, CDR2 FQGNSA. Trimming stripped 8 bases from V and 2 bases from J, with 13 bases between. Here the CDR3 reads CASRQDYTYNEQFF. CDR3 bases: TGTGCCAGCCGGCAGGACTATACCTACAATGAGCAGTTCTTC. The complete variable domain, with remaining parts taken from reference TRBV7-2 and TRBJ2-1, reads GAGVSQSPSNKVTEKGKDVELRCDPISGHTALYWYRQSLGQGLEFLIYFQGNSAPDKSGLPSDRFSAERTGGSVSTLTIQRTQQEDSAVYLCASRQDYTYNEQFFGPGTRLTVL.

J is TRBJ2-3 and V is TRBV5-1; 9 bases fit TRBD2. The V and J ends lost 1 base and 2 bases, in that order; junction bases with no gene match: 2. This CDR3 is built from 15 residues. Germline-derived CDR1 and CDR2 are SGHRS and YFSETQ. The CDR3 DNA sequence: TGCGCCAGCAGCTTGATAGCGGGGGACACAGATACGCAGTATTTT. It specifies CASSLIAGDTDTQYF.

The CDR3 bases are TGTGCCAGCAGCTCCGAAGGGAAAGAGACCCAGTACTTC. Its protein product is CASSSEGKETQYF. This chain uses TRBV5-4 with TRBJ2-5; D is uncertain. Germline CDR1 reads SGHNT; CDR2 reads YYREEE (reference sequence). V was trimmed by 3 bases and J by 3 bases, leaving 9 bases between them. This CDR3 region has 13 residues.

This clonotype was detected a few times. The chain is built from TRBV19 and TRBJ1-1; tentatively, D is TRBD1 (5 bases). CDR3 length: 14 residues. V dropped 6 bases and J dropped 1 base, with 12 bases sitting between them. The germline gives CDR1 LNHDA, CDR2 SQIVND (reference sequence). CDR3 region: CASSRTGSNTEAFF. The CDR3 nucleotides are TGTGCCAGTAGCCGAACAGGTTCGAACACTGAAGCTTTCTTT.

The sample holds a few counts of this clonotype. The V call is TRBV7-2, the J call TRBJ2-3, with D maybe TRBD2 (5 bases). V was clipped by 5 bases and J by 4 bases, with 16 bases between them. There are 15 residues in the CDR3. Germline V gene sequence: CDR1 SGHTA, CDR2 FQGNSA. The CDR3 sequence: CASSTREGGADTQYF. CDR3 nucleotide sequence: TGTGCCAGCAGCACACGCGAGGGTGGGGCAGATACGCAGTATTTT. Full variable domain (missing parts from reference TRBV7-2 and TRBJ2-3): GAGVSQSPSNKVTEKGKDVELRCDPISGHTALYWYRQSLGQGLEFLIYFQGNSAPDKSGLPSDRFSAERTGGSVSTLTIQRTQQEDSAVYLCASSTREGGADTQYFGPGTRLTVL.

As to this clonotype: Given a much more abundant clone one base away, this may be a read error. CDR3 nucleotides: TGTGCCAGCAGCCCGGGACTAGCCTACAAAGAGCAGTTCTTC. Amino acids: CASSPGLAYKEQFF. The J gene is TRBJ2-1, the V gene TRBV13; 9 nucleotides align to TRBD2. CDR1 PRHDT and CDR2 FYEKMQ come from the germline V gene (reference sequence). CDR3 length: 14 residues.

This chain joins TRBV19 and TRBJ2-2; the match to TRBD2 covers 13 bases. Germline CDR1 reads LNHDA; CDR2 reads SQIVND (reference sequence). The CDR3 is made up of 17 amino acids. The V segment lost 6 bases and the J segment 5 bases; nucleotides outside the gene matches: 9. CDR3 sequence: CASRLPGTSGITGELFF. For the CDR3, the DNA is TGTGCCAGTAGACTCCCCGGGACTAGCGGGATTACCGGGGAGCTGTTTTTT. Full variable domain (missing parts from reference TRBV19 and TRBJ2-2): DGGITQSPKYLFRKEGQNVTLSCEQNLNHDAMYWYRQDPGQGLRLIYYSQIVNDFQKGDIAEGYSVSREKKESFPLTVTSAQKNPTAFYLCASRLPGTSGITGELFFGEGSRLTVL.

The J gene is TRBJ2-7, the V gene TRBV12-3 or TRBV12-4, with a possible D match to TRBD1 (6 bases). V dropped 4 bases and J dropped 6 bases, with 16 bases sitting between them. The CDR3 runs to 14 residues. CDR3: CASSSNTGPIEQYF. The CDR3 nucleotides are TGTGCCAGCAGTTCCAACACAGGGCCTATCGAGCAGTACTTC.